These T cell receptor beta chains were read from a single sample in a study of blood T cell repertoires in COVID-19. The data were produced by immunoSEQ multiplex PCR, yet TCRdb's version contains in-frame clones alone and is incomplete. The sample gives 56,000 or so clones, 80% to 90% of which show up once; 43% is in the top ten. The material sequenced was peripheral blood. The origin of the receptors is a woman aged 60-75 years with COVID-19, enrolled during active disease. Both conserved end residues are part of each CDR3. A D gene is named only where the DNA matches it firmly. Only part of the rows carry a size: once, few, many, or a class if the clone is expanded.

D gene,clone size,CDR3 length,J gene,V gene,CDR3 protein,CDR3 DNA
TRBD1,-,17,TRBJ2-2,TRBV19,CASSIGWTGKNTGELFF,TGTGCCAGTAGTATAGGTTGGACAGGTAAGAACACCGGGGAGCTGTTTTTT
TRBD1,-,18,TRBJ2-7,TRBV19,CASSPFGQGVVRRSEQYF,TGTGCCAGTAGTCCTTTCGGACAGGGAGTTGTACGGAGGTCCGAGCAGTACTTC
-,-,11,TRBJ2-1,TRBV6-6,CASSPHNEQFF,TGTGCCAGCAGCCCTCACAATGAGCAGTTCTTC
-,-,13,TRBJ1-2,TRBV2,CASFPGRNYGYTF,TGTGCCAGCTTCCCCGGGAGGAACTATGGCTACACCTTC
-,-,16,TRBJ1-1,TRBV14,CASSQQGLSMGAEAFF,TGTGCCAGCAGCCAACAGGGACTCTCAATGGGCGCTGAAGCTTTCTTT
TRBD1,few,15,TRBJ1-5,TRBV6-6,CASKGQGRTNQPQHF,TGTGCCAGCAAAGGACAGGGGAGAACTAATCAGCCCCAGCATTTT
-,few,11,TRBJ2-1,TRBV11-3,CASSLVNEQFF,TGTGCCAGCAGCTTAGTAAATGAGCAGTTCTTC
TRBD2,-,18,TRBJ2-1,TRBV7-6,CASSPSTSGSDIYNEQFF,TGTGCCAGCAGCCCATCGACTAGCGGGAGTGATATTTACAATGAGCAGTTCTTC
TRBD2,-,14,TRBJ2-3,TRBV30,CAWSRAGGRDTQYF,TGTGCCTGGAGTCGAGCGGGGGGTCGGGATACGCAGTATTTT
-,-,15,TRBJ2-2,TRBV2,CASSESSWNTGELFF,TGTGCCAGCAGTGAGTCTAGCTGGAACACGGGGGAGCTGTTTTTT
-,-,14,TRBJ2-2,TRBV7-2,CASPTPSRAGELFF,TGTGCCAGTCCTACACCCAGCAGGGCCGGGGAGCTGTTTTTT
TRBD1,-,15,TRBJ2-7,TRBV25-1,CASSEPGQGLNEQYF,TGTGCCAGCAGTGAACCGGGACAGGGTTTGAACGAGCAGTACTTC
-,-,15,TRBJ1-2,TRBV6-5,CASSSRDFFSYGYTF,TGTGCCAGCAGTTCCCGGGATTTCTTCTCCTATGGCTACACCTTC
TRBD2,few,16,TRBJ2-7,TRBV9,CASSPRGGQGSSEQYF,TGTGCCAGCAGCCCCCGGGGGGGGCAGGGAAGTTCCGAGCAGTACTTC
TRBD1,-,17,TRBJ1-5,TRBV6-2/TRBV6-3,CASSHWDRGTAGQPQHF,TGTGCCAGCAGCCACTGGGACAGGGGAACCGCGGGTCAGCCCCAGCATTTT
-,-,14,TRBJ1-3,TRBV5-6,CASNYRDSGNTIYF,TGTGCCAGCAACTACAGGGACTCTGGAAACACCATATATTTT
-,-,15,TRBJ1-1,TRBV19,CASSIPRGQLDEAFF,TGTGCCAGTAGTATACCCCGAGGACAGTTAGACGAAGCTTTCTTT
TRBD1,-,15,TRBJ2-2,TRBV19,CASSRDRGLSGELFF,TGTGCCAGTAGCCGGGACAGGGGGCTCAGCGGGGAGCTGTTTTTT
-,-,12,TRBJ1-2,TRBV7-9,CASSFSGDGYTF,TGTGCCAGCAGCTTCTCCGGGGATGGCTACACCTTC
-,-,14,TRBJ2-1,TRBV24-1,CATSDYRRPDEQFF,TGTGCCACCAGTGATTACAGGCGGCCGGATGAGCAGTTCTTC
-,-,15,TRBJ2-2,TRBV10-3,CAIGPLFMNTGELFF,TGTGCCATCGGCCCCTTGTTCATGAACACCGGGGAGCTGTTTTTT
-,-,16,TRBJ1-4,TRBV5-1,CASSKGDIQGAEKLFF,TGCGCCAGCAGCAAAGGGGACATCCAAGGAGCTGAAAAACTGTTTTTT
-,-,15,TRBJ1-4,TRBV18,CASSLTGTPNEKLFF,TGTGCCAGCTCACTCACCGGGACTCCTAATGAAAAACTGTTTTTT
-,-,13,TRBJ2-4,TRBV29-1,CSVGASMRNIQYF,TGCAGCGTTGGGGCTAGCATGAGAAACATTCAGTACTTC
TRBD2,-,14,TRBJ2-1,TRBV4-1,CASSQERAGDEQFF,TGCGCCAGCAGCCAAGAGAGGGCGGGAGATGAGCAGTTCTTC
TRBD2,-,16,TRBJ2-7,TRBV7-8,CASSLSIGLAGDEQYF,TGTGCCAGCAGCCTGAGTATAGGGTTAGCGGGAGACGAGCAGTACTTC
-,-,16,TRBJ1-4,TRBV19,CASSIPSTAPNEKLFF,TGTGCCAGTAGTATTCCCTCGACAGCGCCTAATGAAAAACTGTTTTTT
-,-,14,TRBJ1-1,TRBV6-5,CASSPPGGGTEAFF,TGTGCCAGCAGTCCGCCGGGGGGAGGGACTGAAGCTTTCTTT
TRBD1,-,15,TRBJ2-7,TRBV6-5,CASSHLRTGGHEQYF,TGTGCCAGCAGTCACCTGCGGACAGGGGGCCACGAGCAGTACTTC
-,-,15,TRBJ1-2,TRBV27,CASSLGPQGFYGYTF,TGTGCCAGCAGTTTAGGACCGCAGGGTTTCTATGGCTACACCTTC
-,-,14,TRBJ2-2,TRBV30,CAWSKPPYMGELFF,TGTGCCTGGAGTAAACCCCCCTATATGGGGGAGCTGTTTTTT
TRBD1,-,13,TRBJ1-2,TRBV19,CASSASRGNGYTF,TGTGCCAGTAGTGCATCCAGGGGGAATGGCTACACCTTC
-,-,14,TRBJ1-1,TRBV27,CASSFVGGPTEAFF,TGTGCCAGCAGTTTTGTGGGGGGGCCAACTGAAGCTTTCTTT